This is a list of T cell receptor beta chains from one sample in a study of Ad26.COV2.S vaccination and SARS-CoV-2 variants. The assay was immunoSEQ multiplex PCR, and TCRdb's table has in-frame clones only and misses some. This sample has fewer than 500,000 clones, with about 92% found just once. Specimen: peripheral blood, collected in a trial of Ad26.COV2.S vaccine versus placebo. The source is a person between 18 and 65 years old who received the Ad26.COV2.S COVID-19 vaccine or a placebo. The CDR3 runs from the conserved cysteine through the conserved F or W. A D gene is named only where the DNA matches it firmly. Clone sizes are given selectively: once, few, many, or a class where the clone is expanded.

>TRBV10-3|17|.|TRBD2|TRBJ2-3
TGTGCCATCAGTGAGTCGTGGCTAGCGGGAGCGTCAGATACGCAGTATTTT
CAISESWLAGASDTQYF
>TRBV7-9|16|once|.|TRBJ2-6
TGTGCCAGCAGCTTACTGGGTGTCTCTGGGGCCAACGTCCTGACTTTC
CASSLLGVSGANVLTF
>TRBV11-3|16|.|TRBD1|TRBJ2-2
TGTGCCAGCAGCATGGGTCAGGGGGCGAACACCGGGGAGCTGTTTTTT
CASSMGQGANTGELFF
>TRBV5-1|14|.|.|TRBJ2-7
TGCGCCAGCAGCTTGGAAGCAGGGTTCTACGAGCAGTACTTC
CASSLEAGFYEQYF
>TRBV27|15|.|TRBD1|TRBJ2-2
TGTGCCAGCAGTTTACGGGACAGGGGAACGGGGGAGCTGTTTTTT
CASSLRDRGTGELFF
>TRBV27|14|.|.|TRBJ1-6
TGTGCCAGCAGTTTTGTGGCAGTAAATTCACCCCTCCACTTT
CASSFVAVNSPLHF
>TRBV28|14|.|TRBD1|TRBJ2-5
TGTGCCAGCAGCCCGGGACAGTACCAAGAGACCCAGTACTTC
CASSPGQYQETQYF
>TRBV28|16|.|TRBD1|TRBJ1-2
TGTGCCAGCAGTCCCAATTATGTGGACAGGGTTTATGGCTACACCTTC
CASSPNYVDRVYGYTF
>TRBV29-1|15|.|.|TRBJ1-2
TGCAGCGTTGAAGATCGGTCAGGTTCTAACTATGGCTACACCTTC
CSVEDRSGSNYGYTF
>TRBV10-2|12|.|.|TRBJ1-1
TGCGCCAGCAGTAGGGAGGCCACTGAAGCTTTCTTT
CASSREATEAFF
>TRBV5-5|15|.|TRBD1|TRBJ1-3
TGTGCCAGCAGCGCGTCCGGGACAGGGGGAAACACCATATATTTT
CASSASGTGGNTIYF
>TRBV28|15|once|.|TRBJ2-3
TGTGCCAGCAGTTTAAGCGGCCCGGGGTCAGATACGCAGTATTTT
CASSLSGPGSDTQYF
>TRBV6-6|15|.|.|TRBJ2-3
TGTGCCAGCAGTTACGGAGCTCCTGTCACAGATACGCAGTATTTT
CASSYGAPVTDTQYF
>TRBV9|14|.|.|TRBJ2-5
TGTGCCAGCAGCGTAGCTCTGGCGGAGGAGACCCAGTACTTC
CASSVALAEETQYF
>TRBV11-3|13|.|.|TRBJ1-1
TGTGCCAGCAGCTTAAAGGGGAACACTGAAGCTTTCTTT
CASSLKGNTEAFF
>TRBV28|15|.|.|TRBJ1-1
TGTGCCAGCAGACCGGTGGGGGCTTTGAACACTGAAGCTTTCTTT
CASRPVGALNTEAFF
>TRBV15|16|once|.|TRBJ2-3
TGTGCCACCAGCGCCCCGAGGAGCGAACCCACAGATACGCAGTATTTT
CATSAPRSEPTDTQYF
>TRBV24-1|16|.|TRBD1|TRBJ2-3
TGTGCCACCAGTGATCGTACAGGGGGCAGGACAGATACGCAGTATTTT
CATSDRTGGRTDTQYF
>TRBV27|15|.|TRBD1|TRBJ2-7
TGTGCCAGCAGTTTCTCGGGACAGGGAACCTACGAGCAGTACTTC
CASSFSGQGTYEQYF
>TRBV1|18|.|.|TRBJ1-5
TGCACCAGCAGCCGGTTTTCATCGGGCCGAGGGAGCAATCAGCCCCAGCATTTT
CTSSRFSSGRGSNQPQHF
>TRBV9|15|.|.|TRBJ2-7
TGTGCCAGCAGCCCGTACCGGGAGAGATACTACGAGCAGTACTTC
CASSPYRERYYEQYF
>TRBV7-9|12|.|.|TRBJ2-3
TGTGCCAGCAGTCAGATAGCGGATACGCAGTATTTT
CASSQIADTQYF
>TRBV5-1|22|few|TRBD2|TRBJ2-1
TGCGCCAGCAGCGCCTCCGGGACTAGCGGGAGTCTGCTCGCTGCCTTTGGTGATGAGCAGTTCTTC
CASSASGTSGSLLAAFGDEQFF
>TRBV2|14|.|TRBD1|TRBJ1-4
TGTGCCAGCAGTGCCGGGACAGGTGACGAAAAACTGTTTTTT
CASSAGTGDEKLFF
>TRBV12-3/TRBV12-4|11|.|TRBD2|TRBJ2-1
TGTGCCAGCAGACTCGGACTAGTCCAGTTCTTC
CASRLGLVQFF
>TRBV6-5|14|.|.|TRBJ2-1
TGTGCCAGCAGTCCGATGAACCTCCAGGGTGAGCAGTTCTTC
CASSPMNLQGEQFF
>TRBV7-6|15|.|.|TRBJ2-7
TGTGCCAGCAGCATGGGGAAGGGACCAAACTACGAGCAGTACTTC
CASSMGKGPNYEQYF
>TRBV10-2|14|.|.|TRBJ1-5
TGCGCCAGCAGTGAGTCGACGAAAGGGGGGCCCCAGCATTTT
CASSESTKGGPQHF
>TRBV28|14|.|TRBD1|TRBJ2-7
TGTGCCAGCAGTTTAGGGGGACAGCTCTACGAGCAGTACTTC
CASSLGGQLYEQYF
>TRBV9|17|.|TRBD2|TRBJ2-7
TGTGCCAGCAGCGACGGGACTAGCGGGAAGGATCGGGCCGAGCAGTACTTC
CASSDGTSGKDRAEQYF
>TRBV27|15|.|.|TRBJ1-5
TGTGCCAGCAGTTTAGGTGGACAGCACAATCAGCCCCAGCATTTT
CASSLGGQHNQPQHF